The 17 T cell receptor beta chains presented below share a single source sample, sequenced in a study of T cell repertoires in cytomegalovirus infection (dated by TCRdb to about 2019). Sequencing was performed on an Illumina HiSeq 1500. TCRdb reanalyzed the raw reads on its own, using fastp at Q25 for trimming and MiXCR for clone calling, and kept in-frame beta chains. Identical CDR3 proteins give one entry, which carries the most common genes and DNA. Within this sample are fewer than 200,000 distinct CDR3 sequences, with approximately 9.7% of them counted one time only. The ten largest make up approximately 4.3% of the sample. Sequenced input: PBMCs. The receptors were sampled from a human donor in good health (CMV status not recorded). Some clones in this sample may be carry-over from other donors' samples.

This clonotype was counted a few times. The chain recombines TRBV7-9 with TRBJ1-1, with D perhaps matching TRBD1 (5 bases). The V and J ends lost 3 bases and 4 bases respectively, with 12 bases between them. CDR1 is SEHNR and CDR2 is FQNEAQ in the germline V gene (reference sequence). This CDR3 comprises 14 residues. Written as DNA, the CDR3 is TGTGCCAGCAGCTTTGACAGTTGGGGCACTGAAGCTTTCTTT. Protein sequence: CASSFDSWGTEAFF. Looking up the rest from reference TRBV7-9 and TRBJ1-1 gives the full variable domain: DTGVSQNPRHKITKRGQNVTFRCDPISEHNRLYWYRQTLGQGPEFLTYFQNEAQLEKSRLLSDRFSAERPKGSFSTLEIQRTEQGDSAMYLCASSFDSWGTEAFFGQGTRLTVV.

This clonotype was seen repeatedly, ten times or more. This chain connects TRBV7-2 to TRBJ1-5, with 7 bases fitting TRBD1. The CDR3 totals 16 residues. V was clipped by 2 bases and J by 6 bases; unmatched bases: 10. Germline CDR1 reads SGHTA; CDR2 reads FQGNSA. This CDR3 reads CASSLFQGELSQPQHF. Written as DNA, the CDR3 is TGTGCCAGCAGCTTATTTCAGGGGGAATTGAGTCAGCCCCAGCATTTT.

The chain joins TRBV19 to TRBJ1-1; D gene ambiguous. The CDR3 consists of 13 residues. V shed 0 bases and J shed 3 bases, with 5 bases lying between them. The V gene's germline CDR1 is LNHDA and CDR2 SQIVND (reference sequence). The DNA for the CDR3 is TGTGCCAGTAGTATAGACGGGGACACTGAAGCTTTCTTT. Protein: CASSIDGDTEAFF.

This clonotype was found many times. The chain recombines TRBV27 with TRBJ2-7, with D possibly TRBD2 on 6 matching bases. V lost 7 bases, J lost 0 bases, and 13 bases lay in between. The CDR3 spans 14 residues. Germline-derived CDR1 and CDR2 are MNHEY and SMNVEV (reference sequence). CDR3 region: CASKWDWSSYEQYF. The CDR3 DNA sequence: TGTGCCAGCAAGTGGGACTGGAGCTCCTACGAGCAGTACTTC.

This clonotype has more than one count but fewer than ten. The chain carries TRBV19 and TRBJ2-6; D not resolved. Trimming took 6 bases from V and 2 from J, leaving 11 bases between them. Germline assignment: CDR1 LNHDA and CDR2 SQIVND (reference sequence). This CDR3 is built from 15 residues. CDR3 region: CASRSPRAGANVLTF. CDR3 DNA sequence: TGTGCCAGTAGATCCCCCCGAGCTGGGGCCAACGTCCTGACTTTC.

V usage is TRBV12-3 or TRBV12-4 and J usage is TRBJ1-1; D not resolved. V gave up 5 bases and J gave up 11 bases, with 15 bases separating them. The CDR3 totals 12 residues. CDR3 in DNA: TGTGCCAGCAGTCGTTTAATGAATAAGGCTTTCTTT. It is translated as CASSRLMNKAFF.

This clonotype showed up many times. The chain recombines TRBV7-2 with TRBJ2-1; D perhaps matches TRBD1 (5 bases). The V gene's germline CDR1 is SGHTA and CDR2 FQGNSA. Trimming took 3 bases from V and 7 from J, leaving 13 bases between them. The CDR3 runs to 14 residues. This CDR3 is CASSFLGVLNEQFF. Written as DNA, the CDR3 is TGTGCCAGCAGCTTCCTAGGGGTCCTAAATGAGCAGTTCTTC.

This clonotype was seen many times. This chain joins TRBV12-3 or TRBV12-4 and TRBJ2-3; 9 nucleotides line up with TRBD2. The CDR3 is 15 amino acids. Trimming took 6 bases from V and 1 from J; bases not matched to a gene: 5. CDR3 DNA: TGTGCCAGCAGGCTTAGCGGGAGCGGCACAGATACGCAGTATTTT. Translated, it gives CASRLSGSGTDTQYF.

This clonotype was picked up many times. The chain employs TRBV11-1 and TRBJ2-5; 8 bases agree with TRBD1. Losses at the gene ends were 4 bases for V and 5 bases for J; bases not matched to a gene: 12. CDR1 and CDR2 from the germline V gene are SGHAT and FQDESV (reference sequence). The CDR3 extends over 16 amino acids. In DNA, the CDR3 is TGTGCCAGCAGCTGGGGGACAGGAACGCCAGCGGAGACCCAGTACTTC. Translated, it gives CASSWGTGTPAETQYF. Complete variable domain (other parts from reference TRBV11-1 and TRBJ2-5): EAEVAQSPRYKITEKSQAVAFWCDPISGHATLYWYRQILGQGPELLVQFQDESVVDDSQLPKDRFSAERLKGVDSTLKIQPAELGDSAMYLCASSWGTGTPAETQYFGPGTRLLVL.

This clonotype was observed at least ten times. The V gene is TRBV20-1, the J gene TRBJ2-1; 10 bases are shared with TRBD2. V was clipped by 2 bases and J by 7 bases; unmatched bases: 2. The CDR3 is made up of 13 amino acids. From germline, CDR1 is DFQATT and CDR2 SNEGSKA (reference sequence). The CDR3: CSARLAGVNEQFF. The CDR3 bases are TGCAGTGCTAGACTAGCGGGAGTGAATGAGCAGTTCTTC.

This clonotype came up a few times. The J gene is TRBJ1-6, the V gene TRBV11-2, with D tentatively TRBD1 (5 bases). Between the trimmed V and J ends, which lost 3 bases and 5 bases, there was a span of 11 bases. CDR3 length equals 15 residues. Germline V gene sequence: CDR1 SGHAT, CDR2 FQNNGV. The CDR3 here is CASSFGPDNNSPLHF. As DNA, the CDR3 is TGTGCCAGCAGCTTTGGACCGGACAATAATTCACCCCTCCACTTT.

This clonotype came up a few times. The gene calls are TRBV20-1 and TRBJ2-1; 9 bases are shared with TRBD2. V gave up 5 bases and J gave up 8 bases; unmatched junction bases: 10. CDR3 length equals 14 residues. CDR1 and CDR2 from the germline V gene are DFQATT and SNEGSKA (reference sequence). The CDR3 sequence is CSASIAGVGHEQFF. In nucleotides, the CDR3 is TGCAGTGCTTCCATAGCGGGAGTGGGTCATGAGCAGTTCTTC.

This clonotype was seen repeatedly, ten times or more. The chain employs TRBV2 and TRBJ2-3, with 9 bases matching TRBD2. Germline V CDR1 and CDR2: SNHLY, FYNNEI. J gave up 4 bases and V 11 bases, and 7 bases lay outside the gene matches. The CDR3 is made up of 13 amino acids. The CDR3 DNA sequence: TGTGCCGGAAGCGGGAGGCCCTCAGATACGCAGTATTTT. The encoded protein is CAGSGRPSDTQYF.

This clonotype occurred many times. This chain links TRBV7-2 with TRBJ2-4, with 7 bases identical to TRBD2. Germline-derived CDR1 and CDR2 are SGHTA and FQGNSA. There are 17 residues in the CDR3. V was pared by 1 base and J by 1 base, with 7 bases of the junction left unmatched. The CDR3 here is CASSLESAGAAKNIQYF. The CDR3 DNA follows: TGTGCCAGCAGCTTAGAGAGTGCGGGAGCGGCCAAAAACATTCAGTACTTC. Using reference TRBV7-2 and TRBJ2-4 for the parts outside the CDR3, the full variable domain is GAGVSQSPSNKVTEKGKDVELRCDPISGHTALYWYRQSLGQGLEFLIYFQGNSAPDKSGLPSDRFSAERTGGSVSTLTIQRTQQEDSAVYLCASSLESAGAAKNIQYFGAGTRLSVL.

The rearrangement joins TRBV7-8 to TRBJ1-5; D is perhaps TRBD1 (6 bases). The ends were cut back, 5 bases at V and 0 bases at J, with 11 bases in the middle. Germline CDR1 and CDR2: SGHVS and FQNEAQ. The CDR3 sequence is 15 residues long. CDR3 bases: TGTGCCAGCAGCCTAAGGACAGATAGCAATCAGCCCCAGCATTTT. Protein: CASSLRTDSNQPQHF.

Notes on this clonotype: This could be a read error, since a much larger clone is one nucleotide away. The rearrangement joins TRBV29-1 to TRBJ2-7, with TRBD1 matching 7 bases. This CDR3 spans 14 amino acids. Germline CDR1 is SQVTM and CDR2 is ANQGSEA. The CDR3 region has the DNA TGCAGCGTTGCCGGATCGACAGGGACCTACAAGCAGTACTTC. Amino acid sequence: CSVAGSTGTYKQYF.

The sample holds a few counts of this clonotype. The chain recombines TRBV9 with TRBJ2-4; no clear D. From germline, CDR1 is SGDLS and CDR2 YYNGEE. The CDR3 is made up of 17 amino acids. V was pared by 4 bases and J by 1 base, with 18 bases between. CDR3 amino acids: CASSTHGPGSAKNIQYF. The DNA of the CDR3 is TGTGCCAGCAGCACTCATGGACCTGGCTCGGCCAAAAACATTCAGTACTTC.